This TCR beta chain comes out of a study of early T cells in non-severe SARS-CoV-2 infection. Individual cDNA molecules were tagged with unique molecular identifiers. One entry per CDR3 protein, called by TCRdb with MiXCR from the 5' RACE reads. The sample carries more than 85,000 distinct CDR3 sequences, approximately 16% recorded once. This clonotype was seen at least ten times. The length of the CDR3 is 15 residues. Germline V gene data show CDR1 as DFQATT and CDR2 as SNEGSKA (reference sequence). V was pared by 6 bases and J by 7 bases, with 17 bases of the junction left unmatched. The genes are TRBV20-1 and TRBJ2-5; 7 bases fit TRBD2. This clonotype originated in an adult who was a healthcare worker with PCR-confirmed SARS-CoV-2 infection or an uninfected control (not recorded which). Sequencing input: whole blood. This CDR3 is CSAPGMASGDGTQYF. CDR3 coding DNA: TGCAGTGCCCCGGGAATGGCTAGCGGTGATGGGACCCAGTACTTC.